The clone carrying this TCR beta chain was seen more than once but under ten times. The antigen is unknown. This sample was included in a study of T cell repertoires in cytomegalovirus infection. Overall study context: Based on public TCR beta signatures, there were indications of CMV infection and of a matching HLA type. General study points: HLA-C-restricted CMV-specific TCR beta clonotypes were dominant in the ex vivo response.

From the reads, TCRdb called clonotypes with MiXCR, one entry per CDR3 protein. The sample carries approximately 120,000 distinct CDR3 sequences, approximately 28% recorded once. This CDR3 contains 12 residues. Looked up from germline, CDR1 is DFQATT and CDR2 is SNEGSKA (reference sequence). Trimming shortened V by 2 bases and J by 8 bases, and 10 bases separated the two germline ends. This sample comprised CD8+ T cells from cultured PBMCs, obtained from culture after CMV antigen stimulation. The clonotype originates from a human donor in good health (CMV status not recorded). Some clones in this sample may be carry-over from other donors' samples. J is TRBJ2-1 and V is TRBV20-1; no clear D gene. CDR3 in amino acids: CSARSTWHEQFF. The CDR3 coding sequence is TGCAGTGCTAGATCTACGTGGCATGAGCAGTTCTTC.